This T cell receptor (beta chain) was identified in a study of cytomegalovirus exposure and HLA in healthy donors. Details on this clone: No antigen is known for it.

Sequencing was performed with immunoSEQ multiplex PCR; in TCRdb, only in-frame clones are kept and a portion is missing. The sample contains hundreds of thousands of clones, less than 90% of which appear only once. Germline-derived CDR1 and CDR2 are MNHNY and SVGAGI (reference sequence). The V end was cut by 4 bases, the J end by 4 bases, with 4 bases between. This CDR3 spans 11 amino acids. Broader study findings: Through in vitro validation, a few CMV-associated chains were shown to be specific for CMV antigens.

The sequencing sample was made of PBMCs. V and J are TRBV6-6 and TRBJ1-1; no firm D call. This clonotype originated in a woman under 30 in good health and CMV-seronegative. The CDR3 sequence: CASSSTTEAFF. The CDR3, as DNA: TGTGCCAGCAGTTCCACCACTGAAGCTTTCTTT.